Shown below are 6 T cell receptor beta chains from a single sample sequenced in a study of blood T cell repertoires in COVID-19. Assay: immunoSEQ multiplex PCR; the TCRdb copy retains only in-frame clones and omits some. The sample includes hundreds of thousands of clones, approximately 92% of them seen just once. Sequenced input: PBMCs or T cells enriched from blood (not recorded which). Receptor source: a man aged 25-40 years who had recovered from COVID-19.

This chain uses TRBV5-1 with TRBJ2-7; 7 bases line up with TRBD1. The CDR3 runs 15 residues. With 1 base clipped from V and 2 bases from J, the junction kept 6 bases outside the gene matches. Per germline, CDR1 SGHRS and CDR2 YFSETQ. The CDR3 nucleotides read TGCGCCAGCAGCTTGACAACAGGGGCCACCTACGAGCAGTACTTC. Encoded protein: CASSLTTGATYEQYF.

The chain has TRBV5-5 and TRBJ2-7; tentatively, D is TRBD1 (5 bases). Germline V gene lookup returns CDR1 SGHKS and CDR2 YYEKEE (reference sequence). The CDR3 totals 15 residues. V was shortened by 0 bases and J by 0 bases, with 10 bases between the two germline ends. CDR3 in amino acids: CASSLARQSSYEQYF. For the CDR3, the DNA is TGTGCCAGCAGCTTGGCCCGACAGAGCTCCTACGAGCAGTACTTC.

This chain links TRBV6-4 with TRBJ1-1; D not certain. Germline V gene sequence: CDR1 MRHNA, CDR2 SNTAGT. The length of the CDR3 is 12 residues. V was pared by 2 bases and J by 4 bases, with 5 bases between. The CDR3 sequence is CASSDRSTEAFF. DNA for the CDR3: TGTGCCAGCAGTGACCGTTCCACTGAAGCTTTCTTT.

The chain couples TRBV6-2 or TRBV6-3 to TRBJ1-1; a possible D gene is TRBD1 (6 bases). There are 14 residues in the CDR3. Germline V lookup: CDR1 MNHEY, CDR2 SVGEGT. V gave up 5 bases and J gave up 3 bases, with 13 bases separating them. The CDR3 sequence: CASSRLGQDTEAFF. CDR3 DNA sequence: TGTGCCAGCAGTCGACTGGGACAAGACACTGAAGCTTTCTTT.

As DNA, the CDR3 is TGTGCCAGCAGCTTAGTAGCCGGGAATTATGGTGATGAGCAGTTCTTC. It is translated as CASSLVAGNYGDEQFF. The V and J genes are TRBV7-9 and TRBJ2-1; D is perhaps TRBD2 (5 bases). Trimming took off 1 base at V and 8 bases at J, with 18 bases between the two ends. Germline loops: CDR1 SEHNR, CDR2 FQNEAQ (reference sequence). The CDR3 consists of 16 residues.

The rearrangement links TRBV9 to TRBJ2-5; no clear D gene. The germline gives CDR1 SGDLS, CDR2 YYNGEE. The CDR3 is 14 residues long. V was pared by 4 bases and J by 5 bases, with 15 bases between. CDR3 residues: CASSSRPARETQYF. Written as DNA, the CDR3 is TGTGCCAGCAGCTCCAGACCGGCGCGGGAGACCCAGTACTTC.